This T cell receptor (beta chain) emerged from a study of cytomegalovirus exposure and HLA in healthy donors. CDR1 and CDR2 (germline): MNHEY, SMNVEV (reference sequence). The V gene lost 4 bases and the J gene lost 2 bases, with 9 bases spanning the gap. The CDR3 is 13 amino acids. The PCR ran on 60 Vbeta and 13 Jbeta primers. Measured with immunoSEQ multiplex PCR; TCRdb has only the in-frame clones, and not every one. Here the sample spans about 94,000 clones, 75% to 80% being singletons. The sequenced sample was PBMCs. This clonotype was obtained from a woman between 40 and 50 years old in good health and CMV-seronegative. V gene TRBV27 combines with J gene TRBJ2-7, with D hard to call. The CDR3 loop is CASSSGTPYEQYF. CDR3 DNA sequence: TGTGCCAGCAGTTCAGGTACGCCCTACGAGCAGTACTTC.